This T cell receptor beta chain was documented in a study of cytomegalovirus exposure and HLA in healthy donors. Study-level points and caveats: Most observed TCR sequences were rare, whereas some public TCRs were detected in many donors.

On this clone itself: The antigen remains unidentified.

V gave up 3 bases and J gave up 5 bases, with 10 bases separating them. This CDR3 contains 13 residues. Per germline, CDR1 MDHEN and CDR2 SYDVKM. The PCR was carried out with 60 Vbeta primers and 13 Jbeta primers. The repertoire was sequenced with immunoSEQ multiplex PCR; TCRdb's copy has only in-frame clones and lacks some. The sample consists of 110,000 to 150,000 clones, about 81% of them appearing once. This chain uses TRBV28 with TRBJ2-5; maybe TRBD2 (6 bases). This TCR was sampled from a man under 40 in good health and CMV-seronegative. Sequencing was performed on PBMCs. In DNA, the CDR3 is TGTGCCAGCAGTTTGCGGGGAATGGAGACCCAGTACTTC. Its protein product is CASSLRGMETQYF. The whole variable domain, filled in from reference TRBV28 and TRBJ2-5, reads DVKVTQSSRYLVKRTGEKVFLECVQDMDHENMFWYRQDPGLGLRLIYFSYDVKMKEKGDIPEGYSVSREKKERFSLILESASTNQTSMYLCASSLRGMETQYFGPGTRLLVL.